This TCR beta chain was identified in a study of blood T cell repertoires in COVID-19. As for the study in general: Sources were T cells, B-cell-depleted T cells, or PBMCs; the material itself was cDNA or gDNA.

V lost 1 base and J 2 bases, leaving 5 bases between the germline ends. The CDR3 consists of 14 residues. Germline CDR1 is SGHAT and CDR2 is FQNNGV. TCRdb's copy holds only in-frame clones and misses some; the assay was immunoSEQ multiplex PCR. The table lists around 190,000 clones, 70% to 90% of them singletons, with about 5% in the top ten. Specimen: peripheral blood. This chain connects TRBV11-2 to TRBJ2-2; the D is unclear. This receptor was identified in a woman aged 80 or over with acute or convalescent COVID-19. The CDR3 here is CASSLGANTGELFF. Here the CDR3 DNA reads TGTGCCAGCAGCTTAGGGGCTAACACCGGGGAGCTGTTTTTT.